These T cell receptor beta chains were read from a single sample in a study of beta chain features in type 1 diabetes. The repertoire was sequenced with immunoSEQ multiplex PCR; TCRdb's copy has only in-frame clones and lacks some. The table has 400,000 to 500,000 clones, approximately 15% seen once. Material for sequencing was naive CD4+ T cells from blood. The source of these receptors is a man aged 25-45 years in good health. The CDR3 runs from the conserved cysteine through the conserved F or W. Fields, in order: V gene, J gene, CDR3 protein.

V: TRBV25-1
J: TRBJ1-2
CDR3: CASSESGGRYGYTF

V: TRBV11-2
J: TRBJ1-1
CDR3: CASSRQGAGAEAFF

V: TRBV19
J: TRBJ2-1
CDR3: CASWDVDNEQFF

V: TRBV6-5
J: TRBJ1-2
CDR3: CASSNQGARGYTF

V: TRBV2
J: TRBJ2-5
CDR3: CASSVAGTGTQYF

V: TRBV7-2
J: TRBJ2-3
CDR3: CASSSPLGASRTDTQYF

V: TRBV5-1
J: TRBJ2-1
CDR3: CASSEDDDSEQFF

V: TRBV9
J: TRBJ2-3
CDR3: CASSTRGATQYF

V: TRBV6-5
J: TRBJ1-1
CDR3: CASRGKKNTEAFF

V: TRBV30
J: TRBJ1-1
CDR3: CAWSTGVNTEAFF

V: TRBV5-4
J: TRBJ2-5
CDR3: CASSSGQYQETQYF

V: TRBV2
J: TRBJ2-1
CDR3: CASSDFLAVNEQFF

V: TRBV5-1
J: TRBJ1-1
CDR3: CASSLGTGSEAFF

V: TRBV7-2
J: TRBJ2-5
CDR3: CASSLAPGETQYF

V: TRBV30
J: TRBJ1-1
CDR3: CAWSVHEGTEAFF

V: TRBV15
J: TRBJ1-3
CDR3: CATSRDNGPLNTIYF

V: TRBV6-4
J: TRBJ1-6
CDR3: CASSDSTASPLHF

V: TRBV9
J: TRBJ2-3
CDR3: CASSLRTSGSTDTQYF

V: TRBV6-5
J: TRBJ1-6
CDR3: CASSYDSYNSPLHF

V: TRBV29-1
J: TRBJ2-3
CDR3: CSVEVGSTDTQYF

V: TRBV29-1
J: NA
CDR3: CSVVGAYEQYF

V: TRBV9
J: TRBJ2-3
CDR3: CASSVQGSRTDTQYF

V: TRBV25-1
J: TRBJ1-2
CDR3: CASSETRLAWGYTF

V: TRBV23-1
J: TRBJ2-3
CDR3: CASSQHQGGTDTQYF

V: TRBV5-4
J: TRBJ1-1
CDR3: CASSTRTGWGSQNTEAFF

V: TRBV11-3
J: TRBJ2-2
CDR3: CASSHDRMVNTGELFF

V: TRBV30
J: TRBJ2-1
CDR3: CAWSGLREQFF

V: TRBV5-4
J: TRBJ2-4
CDR3: CASSSNSDAIQYF

V: TRBV6-5
J: TRBJ2-7
CDR3: CASSYSWPTFGEQYF

V: TRBV7-2
J: TRBJ2-3
CDR3: CASSPTPAQADTQYF

V: TRBV9
J: TRBJ2-3
CDR3: CASSVGGGGTDTQYF

V: TRBV6-5
J: TRBJ2-7
CDR3: CASSYLGQAYEQYF

V: TRBV7-2
J: TRBJ2-1
CDR3: CASSLRGGNNDKQFF

V: TRBV11-2
J: TRBJ2-6
CDR3: CASSLAGAWANVLTF

V: TRBV5-1
J: TRBJ2-3
CDR3: CASSLGRDRGGTDTQYF

V: TRBV9
J: TRBJ2-5
CDR3: CASSGSGRETQYF

V: TRBV2
J: TRBJ2-4
CDR3: CASTLDRDGIQYF

V: TRBV4-3
J: TRBJ1-6
CDR3: CASSQDVGQGSSPLHF

V: TRBV30
J: TRBJ2-1
CDR3: CAWSQRDRNEQFF

V: TRBV30
J: TRBJ1-3
CDR3: CALGVIEVGTIYF